The 20 T cell receptor beta chains listed next were all sequenced from one sample in a study of kidney transplant recipient with SARS-CoV-2 infection. TCRdb redid the calling of the reads with MiXCR, one entry per CDR3 protein. The table lists approximately 240,000 distinct CDR3 sequences, more than 25% of them singletons, with under 9.5% in the top ten. This specimen consisted of a blood sample, obtained at baseline and between days 110 and 120 from a kidney transplant recipient. All receptors derive from a male patient between 25 and 40 years old who had COVID-19 and was a kidney transplant recipient. Some T cells may be the graft donor's.

This clonotype was counted ten times or more. This chain connects TRBV15 to TRBJ1-4, with D perhaps matching TRBD1 (5 bases). CDR1 is LNHNV, CDR2 YYDKDF, per germline (reference sequence). V lost 4 bases to trimming and J lost 7 bases, with 19 bases between them. CDR3 length: 16 amino acids. The DNA for the CDR3 is TGTGCCACCAGCACCGTCAGGACATACCAACGTGAAAAACTGTTTTTT. Protein product: CATSTVRTYQREKLFF. The variable domain in full, completed from reference TRBV15 and TRBJ1-4, reads DAMVIQNPRYQVTQFGKPVTLSCSQTLNHNVMYWYQQKSSQAPKLLFHYYDKDFNNEADTPDNFQSRRPNTSFCFLDIRSPGLGDTAMYLCATSTVRTYQREKLFFGSGTQLSVL.

This sequence joins TRBV18 and TRBJ1-5; D may be TRBD1 (6 bases). V lost 3 bases and J lost 3, with 27 bases in between. The CDR3 runs 20 residues. The germline V gene encodes CDR1 KGHSH and CDR2 LQKENI. The CDR3 nucleotides are TGTGCCAGCTCACCGGGGGTCTCTCGGGACACTCCATTTTCCAATCAGCCCCAGCATTTT. Translating gives CASSPGVSRDTPFSNQPQHF.

This clonotype was counted a single time. Being one base from a much bigger clone, this may be a read error. The chain recombines TRBV2 with TRBJ1-6, with D unresolved. This CDR3 is built from 14 residues. Germline V gene sequence: CDR1 SNHLY, CDR2 FYNNEI. The CDR3 sequence is CASVFQSSHSPLRF. The CDR3 DNA is TGTGCCAGCGTCTTCCAGTCTTCTCATTCACCCCTCCGCTTT.

As regards this clonotype: This could be a read error, since a much larger clone is one nucleotide away. This sequence joins TRBV11-2 and TRBJ1-2; D is ambiguous. The CDR3 runs to 17 residues. Per germline, CDR1 SGHAT and CDR2 FQNNGV. The CDR3 sequence is CTSSCYPTSRKTYGYTF. CDR3 bases: TGTACCAGCAGCTGCTACCCAACAAGCAGAAAGACCTATGGCTACACCTTC.

Notes on this clonotype: A much larger clone sits a single nucleotide away, making a read error possible. The gene calls are TRBV11-2 and TRBJ1-1; 8 bases are shared with TRBD1. The CDR3 length is 13 residues. Germline CDR1 SGHAT, CDR2 FQNNGV. J lost 10 bases, V lost 8 bases, and 12 bases had no gene match. Here the CDR3 DNA reads TGTGCCAGCGGTTATTTGGCTGGGACAGGAGCTTTCTTT. It translates to CASGYLAGTGAFF.

This clonotype appeared many times. The chain uses TRBV6-9 and TRBJ1-2; D call uncertain. From germline, CDR1 is MNHGY and CDR2 SVAAGI. This CDR3 is 17 amino acids long. V was cut by 5 bases and J by 4 bases, with 23 bases left in between. The CDR3 spells CASSAYMPYGKTYGYTF. CDR3 nucleotides: TGTGCCAGCAGTGCTTACATGCCTTACGGAAAGACCTATGGCTACACCTTC.

The sample holds many counts of this clonotype. This chain uses TRBV5-4 with TRBJ1-6, with D hard to call. Germline CDR1 is SGHNT and CDR2 is YYREEE (reference sequence). This CDR3 is 14 amino acids long. V lost 5 bases, J lost 10 bases, and 16 bases lay in between. This CDR3 reads CASSLETWGSPLHF. The CDR3 region has the DNA TGTGCCAGCAGTCTCGAGACGTGGGGATCACCCCTCCACTTT.

At least ten counts were recorded for this clonotype. This sequence joins TRBV30 and TRBJ2-3; tentatively, D is TRBD1 (6 bases). CDR1 GTSNPN and CDR2 SVGIG come from the germline V gene (reference sequence). The CDR3 runs to 13 residues. V gave up 0 bases and J gave up 4 bases, with 8 bases separating them. In DNA form, the CDR3 reads TGTGCCTGGAGTGTTGCAGGGGCAGATACGCAGTATTTT. Its translation: CAWSVAGADTQYF.

This clonotype appeared many times. J is TRBJ2-7 and V is TRBV3-2; the D call TRBD1 from the table was never checked on the DNA. TRBV3-2 is tagged as a pseudogene. This CDR3 has 12 amino acids. The DNA for the CDR3 is TGTGCCAGCAGCCAGAGGGGTCTCGAGCAGTACTTC. Translated: CASSQRGLEQYF.

This clonotype appeared many times. The chain is built from TRBV27 and TRBJ2-5, with 11 bases fitting TRBD2. Germline trimming cut 1 base from V and 4 bases from J; bases unmatched to any gene: 5. This CDR3 contains 16 residues. Germline assignment: CDR1 MNHEY and CDR2 SMNVEV (reference sequence). The CDR3 nucleotides read TGTGCCAGCAGTTTATTCCCTAGCGGGAGGTCAGAGACCCAGTACTTC. Protein sequence: CASSLFPSGRSETQYF.

This clonotype occurred many times. This rearrangement joins TRBV7-2 to TRBJ2-1; 14 bases are shared with TRBD2. This CDR3 comprises 15 residues. V shed 5 bases and J 10 bases; nucleotides not matched to a gene: 7. The germline gives CDR1 SGHTA, CDR2 FQGNSA. The DNA of the CDR3 is TGTGCCAGCAGCGTATCGGGACTAGCGGGAGTAGAGCAGTTCTTC. It encodes CASSVSGLAGVEQFF. Filled out from reference TRBV7-2 and TRBJ2-1, the complete variable domain reads GAGVSQSPSNKVTEKGKDVELRCDPISGHTALYWYRQSLGQGLEFLIYFQGNSAPDKSGLPSDRFSAERTGGSVSTLTIQRTQQEDSAVYLCASSVSGLAGVEQFFGPGTRLTVL.

This clonotype came up many times. The chain is built from TRBV6-1 and TRBJ2-7, with TRBD2 identical over 7 bases. The germline V gene has CDR1 MNHNS and CDR2 SASEGT. Germline trimming cut 9 bases from V and 0 bases from J; bases unmatched to any gene: 8. CDR3 length equals 14 residues. The CDR3 nucleotides are TGTGCCAGTCAAGGGGAGGGCAACTCCTACGAGCAGTACTTC. It yields the protein CASQGEGNSYEQYF.

In its sample, this clonotype was seen many times. V usage is TRBV5-4 and J usage is TRBJ1-2; D gene ambiguous. In germline, CDR1 is SGHNT, CDR2 YYREEE (reference sequence). There are 16 residues in the CDR3. V was pared by 6 bases and J by 4 bases, with 22 bases between. The CDR3 loop is CASTRPVPGKTYGYTF. The CDR3 DNA reads TGTGCCAGCACTCGTCCCGTACCAGGAAAGACCTATGGCTACACCTTC. The whole variable domain, remainder taken from reference TRBV5-4 and TRBJ1-2, is ETGVTQSPTHLIKTRGQQVTLRCSSQSGHNTVSWYQQALGQGPQFIFQYYREEENGRGNFPPRFSGLQFPNYSSELNVNALELDDSALYLCASTRPVPGKTYGYTFGSGTRLTVV.

Note on this clonotype: One base away lies a much larger clone, so this may be a sequencing read error. The chain couples TRBV18 to TRBJ2-2, with D perhaps TRBD1 (6 bases). Germline-derived CDR1 and CDR2 are KGHSH and LQKENI. The CDR3 consists of 15 residues. CDR3 in amino acids: CAGSSRQVNTGELFF. In nucleotides, the CDR3 is TGTGCCGGCTCATCCCGACAGGTTAACACCGGGGAGCTGTTTTTT.

This clonotype was observed a few times. The CDR3 sequence: CASSLVCSMRKTYGYTF. CDR3 DNA sequence: TGTGCCAGCAGTCTCGTTTGCTCTATGCGAAAGACCTATGGCTACACCTTC. This chain uses TRBV6-1 with TRBJ1-2; D is undetermined. CDR1 is MNHNS, CDR2 SASEGT, per germline. Deletions cut 5 bases from V and 4 bases from J, with 23 bases between. The CDR3 spans 17 residues.

Remarks on this clonotype: A much larger clone sits a single nucleotide away, making a read error possible. This chain links TRBV11-1 with TRBJ1-3; weak D call: TRBD1 (6 bases). The CDR3 loop spans 12 amino acids. Per germline, CDR1 SGHAT and CDR2 FQDESV (reference sequence). Trimming removed 6 bases at V and 7 bases at J, with 10 bases between. The CDR3 DNA reads TGTGCCAGCAGGCGACAGGTGAACACCATATATTTT. Protein sequence: CASRRQVNTIYF.

To note about this clonotype: With only one base between it and a far larger clone, this is likely a read error. The V gene is TRBV11-2, the J gene TRBJ1-1; D uncertain. This CDR3 comprises 13 residues. Trimming cost V 3 bases and J 4 bases, with 9 bases left between them. Germline values: CDR1 SGHAT, CDR2 FQNNGV. In nucleotides, the CDR3 is TGTGCCAGCAGCTTCGGACTGAGCACTGAAGCTTTCTTT. It encodes CASSFGLSTEAFF.

Regarding this clonotype: This sequence may be a read error, since a much larger clone differs from it by one base. V is TRBV7-9 and J is TRBJ1-1; no definite D call. The CDR3 contains 14 residues. Germline CDR1 SEHNR, CDR2 FQNEAQ (reference sequence). CDR3 in DNA: TGTGCCAGCGGCTTAGCGCAGCGGGGTACTGAAGCTTTCTTT. Translated: CASGLAQRGTEAFF. Variable domain in full (rest from reference TRBV7-9 and TRBJ1-1): DTGVSQNPRHKITKRGQNVTFRCDPISEHNRLYWYRQTLGQGPEFLTYFQNEAQLEKSRLLSDRFSAERPKGSFSTLEIQRTEQGDSAMYLCASGLAQRGTEAFFGQGTRLTVV.

This clonotype was observed at least ten times. This chain uses TRBV30 with TRBJ1-2, with D unclear. The germline V gene encodes CDR1 GTSNPN and CDR2 SVGIG (reference sequence). The CDR3 contains 16 residues. The germline V and J ends were trimmed by 5 bases and 4 bases, with 23 bases remaining between them. CDR3 sequence reads: CAWLQLRYRKTYGYTF. The DNA for the CDR3 is TGTGCCTGGCTTCAATTGCGTTATAGAAAGACCTATGGCTACACCTTC.

V and J are TRBV11-2 and TRBJ2-4; D unclear. Judging by the DNA end, TRBJ2-7 fits better; the J call may be wrong. Per germline, CDR1 SGHAT and CDR2 FQNNGV. This CDR3 spans 14 amino acids. The CDR3 reads CASSYEVALPEQYF. The DNA of the CDR3 is TGTGCCAGCAGCTATGAAGTTGCGCTTCCCGAGCAGTACTTC.